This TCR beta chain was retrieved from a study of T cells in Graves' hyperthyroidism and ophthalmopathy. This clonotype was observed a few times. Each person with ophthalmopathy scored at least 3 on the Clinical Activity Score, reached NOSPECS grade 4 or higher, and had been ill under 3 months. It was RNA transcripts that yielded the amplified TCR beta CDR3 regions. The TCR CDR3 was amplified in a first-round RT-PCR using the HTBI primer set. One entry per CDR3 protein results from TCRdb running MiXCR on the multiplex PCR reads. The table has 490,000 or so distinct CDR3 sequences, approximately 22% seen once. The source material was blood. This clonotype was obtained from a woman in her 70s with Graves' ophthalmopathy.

The CDR3 loop is CASSARQGSVTGELFF. CDR3 sequence (DNA): TGTGCCAGCAGTGCCAGACAGGGTTCGGTTACCGGGGAGCTGTTTTTT. The chain has TRBV6-1 and TRBJ2-2; TRBD1 aligns across 7 bases. This CDR3 has 16 residues. V dropped 4 bases and J dropped 5; count of bases not matched to a gene: 10. Germline V gives CDR1 MNHNS, CDR2 SASEGT.